This T cell receptor beta chain was found in a study of cytomegalovirus exposure and HLA in healthy donors. Clones were read by immunoSEQ multiplex PCR, and TCRdb kept only the in-frame ones, dropping some. The profile covers 150,000 or so clones, with more than 75% appearing a single time and 1.4% taken by the ten largest. After removal of 5 bases from V and 6 bases from J, the junction contained 12 bases not matched to a gene. Per germline, CDR1 SEHNR and CDR2 FQNEAQ (reference sequence). CDR3 length: 15 residues. This clone appeared once. Specimen: PBMCs. The TCR sequence derives from a woman aged 30 to 39 in good health and CMV-seronegative. The V and J genes are TRBV7-9 and TRBJ1-2; the match to TRBD1 covers 7 bases. The CDR3 is CASSPPTGLVDGYTF. The CDR3, as DNA: TGTGCCAGCAGCCCACCGACAGGGTTGGTCGATGGCTACACCTTC.